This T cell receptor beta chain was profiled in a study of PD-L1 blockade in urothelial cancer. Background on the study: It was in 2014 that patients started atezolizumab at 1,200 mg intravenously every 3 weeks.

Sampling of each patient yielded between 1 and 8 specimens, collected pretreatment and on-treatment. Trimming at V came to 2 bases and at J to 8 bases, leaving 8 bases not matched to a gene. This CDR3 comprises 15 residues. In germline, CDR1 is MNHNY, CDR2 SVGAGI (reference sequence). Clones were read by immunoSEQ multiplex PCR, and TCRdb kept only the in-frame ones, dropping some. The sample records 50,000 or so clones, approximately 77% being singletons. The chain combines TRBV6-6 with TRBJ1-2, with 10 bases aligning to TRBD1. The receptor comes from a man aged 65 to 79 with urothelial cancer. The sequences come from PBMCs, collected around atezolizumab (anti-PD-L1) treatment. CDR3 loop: CASSYLDRGLDGYTF. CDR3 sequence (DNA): TGTGCCAGCAGTTACCTCGACAGGGGGCTAGACGGCTACACCTTC.